Following are 12 T cell receptor beta chains from one sample sequenced in a study of blood T cell repertoires in COVID-19. Sequenced by immunoSEQ multiplex PCR; TCRdb stores in-frame clones only, minus some. There are a few hundred thousand clones in the sample; roughly 85% occur only once, and less than 3.5% lies in the top ten. What was sequenced was peripheral blood. The receptors derive from a woman between 18 and 30 years old with acute or convalescent COVID-19.

This clone occurred a few times. The rearrangement joins TRBV3-1 (or the pseudogene TRBV3-2) to TRBJ1-3; D not certain. Trimming pared 4 bases from V and 4 bases from J, leaving 23 bases between. This CDR3 contains 18 residues. Germline values: CDR1 LGHDT, CDR2 YNNKEL (reference sequence). The CDR3 here is CASSPQSGGYVLGNTIYF. The DNA of the CDR3 is TGTGCCAGCAGCCCTCAATCGGGCGGGTACGTGCTCGGAAACACCATATATTTT.

The rearrangement uses TRBV2 and TRBJ1-2; TRBD1 matches 7 bases. Losses at the gene ends were 6 bases for V and 1 base for J; bases not matched to a gene: 2. Germline CDR1 SNHLY, CDR2 FYNNEI. The CDR3 contains 13 residues. The CDR3 DNA is TGTGCCAGCAGGGACAGGCTTAACTATGGCTACACCTTC. Protein product: CASRDRLNYGYTF.

J is TRBJ2-3 and V is TRBV7-2; D possibly corresponds to TRBD2 (5 bases). The germline V gene has CDR1 SGHTA and CDR2 FQGNSA. The ends were cut back, 8 bases at V and 2 bases at J, with 11 bases in the middle. This CDR3 comprises 13 residues. CDR3 residues: CASFSVLTDTQYF. The CDR3 coding sequence is TGTGCCAGCTTTAGCGTCCTCACAGATACGCAGTATTTT.

CDR3 bases: TGTGCCAGCAGCTACTCCGGGACTGCGACCTACGAGCAGTACTTC. It is translated as CASSYSGTATYEQYF. The chain joins TRBV7-9 to TRBJ2-7; D may be TRBD2 (6 bases). This CDR3 contains 15 residues. Trimming took off 4 bases at V and 2 bases at J, with 15 bases between the two ends. Germline V lookup: CDR1 SEHNR, CDR2 FQNEAQ (reference sequence).

The chain recombines TRBV28 with TRBJ1-5, with TRBD1 as a possible D gene (5 bases). Between the trimmed V and J ends, which lost 11 bases and 5 bases, there was a span of 16 bases. CDR1 MDHEN and CDR2 SYDVKM come from the germline V gene. The CDR3 is 13 residues long. The CDR3, as DNA: TGTGCCGTGCCGGGGGAATGGGATCAGCCCCAGCATTTT. This codes for CAVPGEWDQPQHF.

The rearrangement joins TRBV5-6 to TRBJ1-1, with D perhaps matching TRBD1 (5 bases). This CDR3 is 15 amino acids long. Trimming pared 0 bases from V and 0 bases from J, leaving 9 bases between. From germline, CDR1 is SGHDT and CDR2 YYEEEE. Here the CDR3 reads CASSLVGGLNTEAFF. CDR3 sequence (DNA): TGTGCCAGCAGCTTGGTTGGGGGGTTGAACACTGAAGCTTTCTTT.

The chain has TRBV5-4 and TRBJ2-1; the D gene is possibly TRBD1 (5 bases). Looked up from germline, CDR1 is SGHNT and CDR2 is YYREEE (reference sequence). V was cut by 0 bases and J by 6 bases, with 7 bases left in between. This CDR3 comprises 13 residues. The CDR3 spells CASSLDRGNEQFF. The CDR3 region has the DNA TGTGCCAGCAGCTTGGATAGGGGCAATGAGCAGTTCTTC.

The chain recombines TRBV18 with TRBJ2-7; TRBD1 might be the D (6 bases). Germline-derived CDR1 and CDR2 are KGHSH and LQKENI. V shed 4 bases and J shed 3 bases, with 19 bases lying between them. This CDR3 spans 16 amino acids. CDR3 residues: CASSLQGSPPYYEQYF. CDR3 sequence (DNA): TGTGCCAGCTCACTACAGGGATCCCCTCCTTACTACGAGCAGTACTTC.

The gene calls are TRBV5-3 and TRBJ2-7; TRBD2 is a possible D gene (5 bases). TRBV5-3 is designated an ORF whose function remains uncertain. This CDR3 is built from 15 residues. The ends were cut back, 3 bases at V and 7 bases at J, with 20 bases in the middle. The CDR3 loop reads CARSWTARTSLEQYF. The DNA of the CDR3 is TGTGCCAGAAGCTGGACTGCAAGGACCTCTCTGGAGCAGTACTTC.

This clone was observed a few times. This sequence joins TRBV7-2 and TRBJ2-1; unclear D gene. This CDR3 has 13 amino acids. V was clipped by 5 bases and J by 7 bases, with 12 bases between them. Per the germline V gene, CDR1 is SGHTA and CDR2 is FQGNSA. DNA of the CDR3: TGTGCCAGCAGCCCGAGTCTTTTGAATGAGCAGTTCTTC. Translated, it gives CASSPSLLNEQFF.

This clone was seen a few times. The rearrangement joins TRBV18 to TRBJ1-3; possible D gene TRBD1, 6 bases. V shed 2 bases and J shed 0 bases, with 17 bases lying between them. This CDR3 is built from 18 residues. The germline V gene encodes CDR1 KGHSH and CDR2 LQKENI. In DNA form, the CDR3 reads TGTGCCAGCTCACCAAATAAAATGACAGGCAGCTCTGGAAACACCATATATTTT. Translation gives CASSPNKMTGSSGNTIYF.

The chain joins TRBV7-2 to TRBJ2-3, with TRBD2 matching 7 bases. The trim removed 5 bases at V and 4 bases at J, leaving 9 bases unmatched. Germline CDR1 is SGHTA and CDR2 is FQGNSA. The CDR3 runs 15 residues. The CDR3 DNA sequence: TGTGCCAGCAGCCTAACTAGCGCGGGGGCAGATACGCAGTATTTT. Translated, it gives CASSLTSAGADTQYF. The full variable domain, rest sourced from reference TRBV7-2 and TRBJ2-3, is GAGVSQSPSNKVTEKGKDVELRCDPISGHTALYWYRQSLGQGLEFLIYFQGNSAPDKSGLPSDRFSAERTGGSVSTLTIQRTQQEDSAVYLCASSLTSAGADTQYFGPGTRLTVL.